The T cell receptor beta chain under discussion was sequenced for a study of human T cells and chemical hapten exposure. For the study at large: Epicutaneous patch tests delivered 0.01% DPC to the upper back, with evaluation at 6 days.

The CDR3 sequence is 17 residues long. Germline CDR1 DFQATT, CDR2 SNEGSKA (reference sequence). The J segment lost 4 bases and the V segment lost 5 bases, leaving 14 bases of the junction unmatched. Unique molecular identifiers were linked by the library to individual cDNA molecules. TCRdb re-analysed the RACE reads in MiXCR, keeping a single row per CDR3 protein. The sample consists of 75,000 to 90,000 distinct CDR3 sequences, about 9.4% of them appearing once. Specified time point: patch test 2, 6 weeks after DPC sensitization. Treatment defined: therapeutic diphenylcyclopropenone sensitization with weekly scalp DPC.

The clonotype was recovered from a woman aged 50 to 65 with alopecia areata. Some clones in this sample may be carry-over from other donors' samples. The sample in question was whole blood, obtained in connection with sensitization to the hapten diphenylcyclopropenone (DPC). The chain couples TRBV20-1 to TRBJ2-2, with 9 bases identical to TRBD2. The CDR3 DNA sequence: TGCAGTGCTCTTACCCCAAAGCGGGAGGTGTTCACCGGGGAGCTGTTTTTT. This gives the protein CSALTPKREVFTGELFF.